A selection of T cell receptor beta chains follows, all from one sample in a study of CD8+CD57+ T cells in acquired aplastic anemia. In TCRdb, the reads were re-called with MiXCR into one record per CDR3 protein. The table records some 200,000 distinct CDR3 sequences, 65% of them present only once. The material sequenced was sorted CD4+, CD8+, or CD8+CD57+ T cells (not recorded which) from PBMCs. Receptors were obtained from a human donor with aplastic anemia. Each CDR3 is given with its conserved first and last residue. The D gene is left open where the match is weak. The size entry is marked missing in some rows and otherwise reads once, few, many or a size class.

v_gene	abundance	j_gene	d_gene	CDR3aa	CDR3nt
TRBV9	NA	TRBJ2-7	TRBD2	CASSSLSGRETYEQYF	TGTGCCAGCAGCTCACTCAGCGGGAGGGAGACCTACGAGCAGTACTTC
TRBV2	NA	TRBJ2-7	NA	CASLGGLYEQYF	TGTGCCAGCCTGGGGGGTCTCTACGAGCAGTACTTC
TRBV29-1	NA	TRBJ2-2	TRBD2	CSVEAGEYTGELFF	TGCAGCGTTGAGGCGGGGGAGTACACCGGGGAGCTGTTTTTT
TRBV20-1	NA	TRBJ2-3	TRBD1	CSGGTGSTDTQYF	TGCAGTGGCGGGACAGGGAGCACAGATACGCAGTATTTT
TRBV24-1	few	TRBJ1-2	NA	CATFALGRYTF	TGTGCCACCTTTGCTTTAGGGCGCTACACCTTC
TRBV24-1	NA	TRBJ2-5	NA	CATSDSRQVETQYF	TGTGCCACCAGTGATTCACGACAGGTGGAGACCCAGTACTTC
TRBV15	NA	TRBJ2-1	NA	CATSSSRSGPDNEQFF	TGTGCCACCAGCAGCTCCAGGTCGGGACCTGACAATGAGCAGTTCTTC
TRBV29-1	NA	TRBJ1-1	NA	CSVREQGLVTEAFF	TGCAGCGTGAGAGAACAGGGTTTGGTCACTGAAGCTTTCTTT
TRBV5-1	once	TRBJ2-3	NA	CASSLGGDIDTQYF	TGCGCCAGCAGCTTGGGGGGGGATATAGATACGCAGTATTTT
TRBV20-1	NA	TRBJ1-6	NA	CSAIQGTWSPLHF	TGCAGTGCTATACAGGGAACGTGGTCACCCCTCCACTTT
TRBV27	many	TRBJ2-1	NA	CASSLYNEQFF	TGTGCCAGCAGTCTATACAATGAGCAGTTCTTC
TRBV7-2	NA	TRBJ1-1	NA	CASSPVQDAFF	TGTGCCAGCAGCCCAGTTCAGGACGCTTTCTTT
TRBV2	NA	TRBJ1-4	NA	CASSVRRGGEKLFF	TGTGCCAGCAGTGTCAGGAGAGGGGGAGAAAAACTGTTTTTT
TRBV15	once	TRBJ2-1	TRBD2	CATSGESSGREGNEQFF	TGTGCCACCAGCGGAGAGTCTAGCGGGAGGGAAGGCAATGAGCAGTTCTTC
TRBV7-7	few	TRBJ2-1	NA	CASSPGIHSEQFF	TGTGCTAGCAGCCCGGGGATACATAGTGAGCAGTTCTTC
TRBV10-3	NA	TRBJ1-1	NA	CAISEGRYEQTFF	TGTGCCATCAGTGAGGGACGTTACGAGCAAACTTTCTTT
TRBV20-1	NA	TRBJ2-7	TRBD2	CSADLSGGANEQYF	TGCAGTGCTGACCTTAGCGGGGGGGCCAACGAGCAGTACTTC
TRBV20-1	few	TRBJ2-7	TRBD1	CSARDVGQGAYEQYF	TGCAGTGCTAGAGACGTGGGACAGGGGGCCTACGAGCAGTACTTC
TRBV24-1	NA	TRBJ2-1	NA	CATSDPTTSANNEQFF	TGTGCCACCAGTGATCCAACGACTAGTGCAAACAATGAGCAGTTCTTC
TRBV20-1	NA	TRBJ1-2	NA	CSATGGYGYTF	TGCAGCGCTACTGGCGGCTATGGCTACACCTTC
TRBV2	NA	TRBJ1-4	NA	CASSGDEGPEKLFF	TGTGCCAGCAGCGGGGACGAGGGGCCTGAAAAACTGTTTTTT
TRBV4-2	many	TRBJ2-7	TRBD1	CASSQDEAGGFEQYF	TGTGCCAGCAGCCAAGATGAAGCAGGGGGCTTCGAGCAGTACTTC
TRBV9	NA	TRBJ2-3	TRBD2	CASSLRRGADTQYF	TGTGCCAGCAGCTTACGACGGGGGGCAGATACGCAGTATTTT
TRBV14	NA	TRBJ2-7	NA	CAGSQQRGGEQYF	TGTGCCGGCAGCCAGCAAAGGGGCGGCGAGCAGTACTTC
TRBV4-1	NA	TRBJ1-1	NA	CASSGRPGFWAFF	TGCGCCAGCAGCGGACGGCCAGGGTTCTGGGCTTTCTTT
TRBV13	few	TRBJ2-7	NA	CASMHGDSYEQYF	TGTGCCAGCATGCATGGTGACTCCTACGAGCAGTACTTC
TRBV4-1	many	TRBJ2-5	TRBD2	CASSQDSGWLAGGWGGQETQYF	TGCGCCAGCAGCCAAGATAGCGGCTGGCTAGCGGGGGGATGGGGGGGTCAAGAGACCCAGTACTTC
TRBV29-1	NA	TRBJ2-7	NA	CSARGSWEQYF	TGCAGCGCCCGGGGGTCATGGGAGCAGTACTTC
TRBV20-1	NA	TRBJ2-2	NA	CSAGPAGGKGLANTGELFF	TGCAGTGCTGGACCCGCAGGGGGCAAGGGACTAGCGAACACCGGGGAGCTGTTTTTT
TRBV6-2/TRBV6-3	NA	TRBJ2-1	NA	CASSTYNEQFF	TGTGCCAGCAGTACGTACAATGAGCAGTTCTTC
TRBV2	NA	TRBJ1-5	NA	CASSVGIFQPQHF	TGTGCCAGCAGTGTGGGGATATTTCAGCCCCAGCATTTT
TRBV11-3	few	TRBJ2-7	NA	CASTTTGTIKPYEQYF	TGTGCCAGCACAACGACAGGGACTATAAAACCCTACGAGCAGTACTTC
TRBV19	many	TRBJ1-3	NA	CASSIASGGLSGNTIYF	TGTGCCAGTAGTATAGCCAGCGGCGGACTCTCTGGAAACACCATATATTTT
TRBV4-1	NA	TRBJ2-7	NA	CASSQVEGTYEQYF	TGCGCCAGCAGCCAAGTCGAGGGAACCTACGAGCAGTACTTC
TRBV7-9	many	TRBJ2-3	TRBD2	CASSRLSGGSTDTQYF	TGTGCCAGCAGCCGACTGAGCGGGGGTAGCACAGATACGCAGTATTTT
TRBV25-1	NA	TRBJ2-1	NA	CASSESGGGYNEQFF	TGTGCCAGCAGTGAATCCGGGGGTGGATACAATGAGCAGTTCTTC
TRBV14	NA	TRBJ2-7	NA	CASSPPHGYEQYF	TGTGCCAGCAGCCCACCACACGGATACGAGCAGTACTTC
TRBV7-8	NA	TRBJ2-7	NA	CASSSRRFSAYEQYF	TGTGCCAGCAGCTCTAGGAGGTTCTCCGCCTACGAGCAGTACTTC
TRBV7-8	NA	TRBJ2-7	NA	CASSSPPGEQYF	TGTGCCAGCAGCTCCCCTCCGGGAGAGCAGTACTTC
TRBV6-6	NA	TRBJ1-4	NA	CASSYSYNEKLFF	TGTGCCAGCAGTTACTCTTATAATGAAAAACTGTTTTTT
TRBV7-9	NA	TRBJ2-7	TRBD1	CASSSRQGARSYEQYF	TGTGCCAGCAGCTCCCGACAGGGCGCTAGGTCCTACGAGCAGTACTTC
TRBV20-1	few	TRBJ2-7	NA	CSARLLYEQYF	TGCAGTGCTAGACTACTCTACGAGCAGTACTTC
TRBV2	NA	TRBJ2-7	NA	CASSEMWGYEQYF	TGTGCCAGCAGTGAAATGTGGGGGTACGAGCAGTACTTC
TRBV20-1	NA	TRBJ2-7	TRBD2	CSAIRTSEAYEQYF	TGCAGTGCCATAAGGACTAGCGAAGCCTACGAGCAGTACTTC
TRBV29-1	NA	TRBJ2-6	NA	CSAGKGQPSGANVLTF	TGCAGCGCTGGTAAGGGTCAGCCCTCTGGGGCCAACGTCCTGACTTTC
TRBV7-2	NA	TRBJ2-1	NA	CASSLDVGAYNEQFF	TGTGCCAGCAGCTTAGACGTTGGCGCCTACAATGAGCAGTTCTTC
TRBV7-9	NA	TRBJ2-5	NA	CASSLALGWDQETQYF	TGTGCCAGCAGCTTAGCATTAGGGTGGGACCAAGAGACCCAGTACTTC
TRBV12-5	NA	TRBJ2-1	NA	CASSSYPMDNEQFF	TGTGCCAGCAGTTCCTATCCGATGGACAATGAGCAGTTCTTC
TRBV9	NA	TRBJ1-4	NA	CATTQGVGGVAEKLFF	TGTGCCACCACACAAGGGGTGGGGGGTGTCGCTGAAAAACTGTTTTTT
TRBV12-3/TRBV12-4	NA	TRBJ2-1	TRBD2	CASRGLRGTNNEQFF	TGTGCCAGCAGGGGACTACGGGGGACGAACAATGAGCAGTTCTTC
TRBV29-1	NA	TRBJ2-5	TRBD2	CSARAEAVAGARRETQYF	TGCAGTGCTAGAGCTGAGGCGGTAGCGGGGGCGCGGCGAGAGACCCAGTACTTC
TRBV6-6	NA	TRBJ1-6	NA	CASSPYHF	TGTGCCAGCAGTCCCTACCACTTT
TRBV19	once	TRBJ2-7	TRBD1	CASSIAGAGGSYEQYF	TGTGCCAGTAGTATAGCCGGGGCAGGGGGCTCCTACGAGCAGTACTTC
TRBV6-4	few	TRBJ1-1	TRBD1	CATRQGHTEAFF	TGTGCCACACGACAGGGGCACACTGAAGCTTTCTTT
TRBV5-4	NA	TRBJ1-2	NA	CASSLGGIDYGYTF	TGTGCCAGCAGCTTGGGGGGTATTGACTATGGCTACACCTTC
TRBV7-2	NA	TRBJ2-1	NA	CASSLQGIGNEQFF	TGTGCCAGCAGCTTACAGGGGATTGGCAATGAGCAGTTCTTC
TRBV20-1	once	TRBJ2-5	TRBD1	CSAPTGFRETQYF	TGCAGTGCGCCGACAGGGTTCCGGGAGACCCAGTACTTC
TRBV24-1	NA	TRBJ2-5	TRBD2	CATSDWSGGEGETQYF	TGTGCCACCAGTGACTGGTCGGGGGGGGAAGGGGAGACCCAGTACTTC
TRBV5-1	NA	TRBJ1-1	NA	CASSLTSTMNTEAFF	TGCGCCAGCAGCTTGACGAGTACAATGAACACTGAAGCTTTCTTT
TRBV10-1	NA	TRBJ2-2	TRBD1	CASSGGTGSMGELFF	TGCGCCAGCAGTGGAGGGACAGGGTCAATGGGGGAGCTGTTTTTT